Below, 23 T cell receptor beta chains from the same sample are listed, as sequenced in a study. Amplification of TRBV12-4/TRBJ1-2 clonotypes used adaptor-ligated barcode primers. One entry per CDR3 protein results from TCRdb running MiXCR on the multiplex PCR reads. The sample has around 2,600 distinct CDR3 sequences, about 5% seen once. What was sequenced was naive CD4+ T cells sorted from blood. Subset described: naive CD4+ T cells, CD4+CD45RA+CD25-. Every receptor here comes from a female donor with breast cancer.

By share, this clonotype counts as medium-sized. CDR3 in amino acids: CASRPGTIDGYTF. The CDR3 DNA is TGTGCCAGCAGACCCGGGACAATCGATGGCTACACCTTC. This chain links TRBV12-3 or TRBV12-4 with TRBJ1-2; tentative D call: TRBD1 (6 bases). The CDR3 extends over 13 amino acids. V lost 6 bases, J lost 6 bases, and 14 bases lay in between.

This clonotype is labeled medium-sized. The chain combines TRBV12-3 or TRBV12-4 with TRBJ1-2, with 7 bases that match TRBD1. The CDR3 is made up of 16 amino acids. J lost 1 base, V lost 7 bases, and 12 bases had no gene match. The DNA for the CDR3 is TGTGCCAGCACCTTAGCGACAGGGACGATTAACTATGGCTACACCTTC. Amino acids: CASTLATGTINYGYTF.

By sample fraction, this clonotype is medium-sized. The CDR3 nucleotides are TGTGCCAGCAGTCGTAGTGGCTACACCTTC. Its protein product is CASSRSGYTF. The chain links TRBV12-3 or TRBV12-4 to TRBJ1-2; D is ambiguous. The CDR3 consists of 10 residues. Trimming stripped 5 bases from V and 7 bases from J, with 5 bases between.

This clonotype is termed large. The chain recombines TRBV12-3 or TRBV12-4 with TRBJ1-2; possibly TRBD1 for D (5 bases). CDR3 length: 15 residues. V lost 3 bases to trimming and J lost 0 bases, with 11 bases between them. The CDR3: CASSLFDSPNYGYTF. Here the CDR3 DNA reads TGTGCCAGCAGTTTGTTCGACAGCCCTAACTATGGCTACACCTTC.

This clonotype qualifies as medium-sized (0.01 to 0.1%). J is TRBJ1-2 and V is TRBV12-3 or TRBV12-4; D gene ambiguous. The CDR3 covers 15 residues. Trimming left V 4 bases short and J 2 bases short, with 14 bases between. This CDR3 reads CASSSLREYNYGYTF. CDR3 nucleotide sequence: TGTGCCAGCAGTTCTCTAAGGGAGTACAACTATGGCTACACCTTC.

This clonotype is medium-sized by share. The chain couples TRBV12-3 or TRBV12-4 to TRBJ1-2; the D is unclear. V lost 0 bases, J lost 2 bases, and 16 bases lay in between. The CDR3 is made up of 17 amino acids. The CDR3 coding sequence is TGTGCCAGCAGTTTAGCGCTGGGTAACGGCAGAAACTATGGCTACACCTTC. Its protein is CASSLALGNGRNYGYTF.

This clonotype is termed medium-sized (0.01 to 0.1%). The chain joins TRBV12-3 or TRBV12-4 to TRBJ1-2; no reliable D call. V lost 5 bases and J lost 2, with 9 bases in between. This CDR3 spans 13 amino acids. CDR3 amino acids: CASSRDWNYGYTF. The CDR3 nucleotides are TGTGCCAGCAGTCGCGACTGGAACTATGGCTACACCTTC.

This clonotype showed up many times. The chain combines TRBV12-3 or TRBV12-4 with TRBJ1-2; unclear D gene. The CDR3 has 13 residues. V was pared by 5 bases and J by 4 bases, with 11 bases between. The CDR3 DNA reads TGTGCCAGCAGTCCCGACGGGCGCTATGGCTACACCTTC. Translation gives CASSPDGRYGYTF.

This clonotype rates as medium-sized. The J gene is TRBJ1-2, the V gene TRBV12-3 or TRBV12-4; no clear D gene. The V and J ends lost 1 base and 3 bases respectively, with 9 bases between them. The CDR3 loop spans 14 amino acids. This CDR3 is CASSLEGGYYGYTF. The DNA for the CDR3 is TGTGCCAGCAGTTTAGAAGGCGGATACTATGGCTACACCTTC.

Judged by abundance, this clonotype is medium-sized (0.01 to 0.1%). V usage is TRBV12-3 or TRBV12-4 and J usage is TRBJ1-2; no definite D call. Trimming shortened V by 5 bases and J by 3 bases, and 19 bases separated the two germline ends. The CDR3 runs 16 residues. The CDR3 DNA follows: TGTGCCAGCAGTCCCGGCAGGAGGCTTGTGCACTATGGCTACACCTTC. This gives the protein CASSPGRRLVHYGYTF.

This clonotype is judged medium-sized. The rearrangement links TRBV12-3 or TRBV12-4 to TRBJ1-2; D not resolved. V lost 6 bases, J lost 2 bases, and 4 bases lay in between. The CDR3 length is 11 residues. The chain's CDR3 is CASRGNYGYTF. CDR3 DNA: TGTGCCAGCAGGGGAAACTATGGCTACACCTTC.

By sample share, this clonotype is medium-sized. J is TRBJ1-2 and V is TRBV12-3 or TRBV12-4, with D tentatively TRBD1 (6 bases). The CDR3 has 13 residues. V was shortened by 4 bases and J by 5 bases, with 11 bases between the two germline ends. The CDR3 nucleotides read TGTGCCAGCAGTTCTCAGGGGCAGTATGGCTACACCTTC. This encodes CASSSQGQYGYTF.

By proportion, this clonotype is medium-sized. The CDR3 region is CASSRTDNGYTF. The CDR3 bases are TGTGCCAGCAGTCGGACAGATAATGGCTACACCTTC. The J gene is TRBJ1-2, the V gene TRBV12-3 or TRBV12-4; D perhaps matches TRBD1 (6 bases). V lost 5 bases and J 6 bases, leaving 10 bases between the germline ends. The CDR3 totals 12 residues.

This clonotype was found many times. This chain uses TRBV12-3 or TRBV12-4 with TRBJ1-2, with D possibly matching TRBD1 (6 bases). V gave up 4 bases and J gave up 6 bases, with 15 bases separating them. CDR3 length: 14 amino acids. This CDR3 is CASSSRRGWDGYTF. The CDR3, as DNA: TGTGCCAGCAGTTCCCGCAGGGGTTGGGATGGCTACACCTTC.

This clonotype qualifies as medium-sized. The chain is built from TRBV12-3 or TRBV12-4 and TRBJ1-2; TRBD1 aligns across 7 bases. V was clipped by 5 bases and J by 2 bases; unmatched bases: 2. The CDR3 loop spans 13 amino acids. CDR3 sequence (DNA): TGTGCCAGCAGTATACAGGGGAACTATGGCTACACCTTC. This codes for CASSIQGNYGYTF.

This clonotype is classed as medium-sized. The rearrangement joins TRBV12-3 or TRBV12-4 to TRBJ1-2, with a weak D call TRBD1 (5 bases). V lost 6 bases to trimming and J lost 4 bases, with 15 bases between them. This CDR3 contains 14 residues. CDR3 nucleotide sequence: TGTGCCAGCAGCGACAGCCTCCAACCCTATGGCTACACCTTC. It codes for CASSDSLQPYGYTF.

By sample fraction, this clonotype is large. This sequence joins TRBV12-3 or TRBV12-4 and TRBJ1-2; TRBD1 might be the D (6 bases). The CDR3 extends over 14 amino acids. Between the trimmed V and J ends, which lost 2 bases and 1 base, there was a span of 8 bases. The DNA of the CDR3 is TGTGCCAGCAGTTTATGGACAGTTAACTATGGCTACACCTTC. Translated: CASSLWTVNYGYTF.

This clonotype is termed medium-sized (0.01 to 0.1%). This chain links TRBV12-3 or TRBV12-4 with TRBJ1-2; D remains unclear. The CDR3 runs to 11 residues. The germline V and J ends were trimmed by 4 bases and 4 bases, with 4 bases remaining between them. CDR3 sequence: CASSSAYGYTF. The CDR3 nucleotides read TGTGCCAGCAGTTCGGCCTATGGCTACACCTTC.

Ten or more counts support this clonotype. The chain couples TRBV12-3 or TRBV12-4 to TRBJ1-2; 9 bases match TRBD1. J gave up 4 bases and V 5 bases, and 11 bases lay outside the gene matches. The CDR3 extends over 16 amino acids. The CDR3 DNA follows: TGTGCCAGCAGTCGTCGGACAGGGGATCGTGGCTATGGCTACACCTTC. Translated, it gives CASSRRTGDRGYGYTF.

In its sample, this clonotype is medium-sized. V gene TRBV12-3 or TRBV12-4 combines with J gene TRBJ1-2; D is ambiguous. V lost 7 bases, J lost 7 bases, and 16 bases lay in between. CDR3 length: 13 residues. The CDR3 reads CASIKSEAGGYTF. The CDR3 DNA is TGTGCCAGCATCAAATCAGAGGCCGGTGGCTACACCTTC.

This clonotype is judged large. The chain carries TRBV12-3 or TRBV12-4 and TRBJ1-2, with D perhaps TRBD1 (5 bases). The CDR3 contains 12 residues. V shed 3 bases and J shed 7 bases, with 9 bases lying between them. The CDR3 bases are TGTGCCAGCAGTTTGACAGACGGTGGCTACACCTTC. Protein product: CASSLTDGGYTF.

This clonotype is judged medium-sized. The chain joins TRBV12-3 or TRBV12-4 to TRBJ1-2, with D perhaps TRBD1 (5 bases). CDR3 length: 13 amino acids. V shed 2 bases and J shed 7 bases, with 11 bases lying between them. The CDR3 DNA is TGTGCCAGCAGTTTACGGGGCCTATTTGGCTACACCTTC. The encoded protein is CASSLRGLFGYTF.

This clonotype qualifies as medium-sized. This chain uses TRBV12-3 or TRBV12-4 with TRBJ1-2; D ambiguous. The V end was cut by 0 bases, the J end by 4 bases, with 12 bases between. This CDR3 has 15 amino acids. The CDR3 sequence is CASSLASSRLYGYTF. CDR3 in DNA: TGTGCCAGCAGTTTAGCTAGTTCGCGACTCTATGGCTACACCTTC.